The rows below give T cell receptor beta chains drawn from one sample of a study of T cell changes during pregnancy in multiple sclerosis. Some clones are missing from TCRdb's copy, which holds only in-frame ones; the method was immunoSEQ multiplex PCR. This sample has 40,000 to 60,000 clones, with 90% to 95% found just once. Sample: CD8+ T cells from peripheral blood mononuclear cells, taken before pregnancy. The receptors stem from a female donor with multiple sclerosis, enrolled in a pregnancy study. The CDR3 runs from the conserved cysteine through the conserved F or W. The order of the fields is CDR3 length, J gene, clone size, D gene, V gene, CDR3 protein, CDR3 DNA. A D gene is named only where the DNA matches it firmly. Rows give clone size only sometimes, using once, few, many, or a class for an expanded clone.

13	TRBJ2-1	NA	TRBD1	TRBV9	CASSVTGGNEQFF	TGTGCCAGCAGCGTGACAGGGGGCAATGAGCAGTTCTTC
14	TRBJ2-1	NA	TRBD2	TRBV5-1	CASTPGLAYGEQFF	TGCGCCAGCACACCGGGACTAGCGTACGGTGAGCAGTTCTTC
16	TRBJ2-7	NA	NA	TRBV11-2	CASTNRGDGIVNEQYF	TGTGCCAGCACCAACCGAGGCGACGGGATTGTCAACGAGCAGTACTTC
15	TRBJ2-3	NA	TRBD2	TRBV5-1	CASSLGGLAGDTQYF	TGCGCCAGCAGCTTGGGGGGACTAGCGGGAGATACGCAGTATTTT
12	TRBJ1-1	NA	NA	TRBV6-5	CASTNTNTEAFF	TGTGCCAGCACCAACACGAACACTGAAGCTTTCTTT
13	TRBJ2-1	once	TRBD2	TRBV11-2	CAGGTSVSYEQFF	TGTGCCGGCGGGACTAGCGTCTCCTATGAGCAGTTCTTC
16	TRBJ2-5	NA	NA	TRBV2	CASSVWPAENQETQYF	TGTGCCAGCAGTGTTTGGCCAGCGGAGAATCAAGAGACCCAGTACTTC
14	TRBJ2-5	NA	TRBD2	TRBV27	CASSYGRAGETQYF	TGTGCCAGCAGTTACGGGAGGGCCGGAGAGACCCAGTACTTC
14	TRBJ1-1	NA	NA	TRBV29-1	CGVGPNSMNTEAFF	TGCGGCGTTGGGCCCAATTCCATGAACACTGAAGCTTTCTTT
16	TRBJ2-3	NA	TRBD1	TRBV19	CASSWGTGGITDTQYF	TGTGCCAGTAGTTGGGGGACAGGGGGCATCACAGATACGCAGTATTTT
15	TRBJ2-3	NA	TRBD2	TRBV27	CASRDTSGMEDTQYF	TGTGCCAGCAGAGACACTAGCGGGATGGAAGATACGCAGTATTTT
14	TRBJ2-5	NA	NA	TRBV10-3	CAISGGGLGETQYF	TGTGCCATCAGTGGGGGGGGCCTGGGGGAGACCCAGTACTTC
15	TRBJ2-3	once	TRBD1	TRBV19	CASSMTGANTDTQYF	TGTGCCAGTAGTATGACAGGGGCGAACACAGATACGCAGTATTTT
14	TRBJ2-7	NA	TRBD1	TRBV7-9	CASSPNRGRNEQYF	TGTGCCAGCAGCCCCAACAGGGGGCGCAACGAGCAGTACTTC
15	TRBJ1-1	NA	NA	TRBV27	CASSPRGGRNGEAFF	TGTGCCAGCAGCCCAAGGGGGGGGCGCAACGGTGAAGCTTTCTTT
13	TRBJ2-7	NA	NA	TRBV29-1	CSVVWTEAYEQYF	TGCAGCGTTGTGTGGACTGAAGCCTACGAGCAGTACTTC
15	TRBJ2-7	once	NA	TRBV7-4	CASSGGRGLTYEQYF	TGTGCCAGCAGCGGGGGGAGGGGGTTGACCTACGAGCAGTACTTC
15	TRBJ2-1	NA	NA	TRBV19	CASSADLSSYNEQFF	TGTGCCAGTAGTGCGGACTTAAGCTCCTACAATGAGCAGTTCTTC